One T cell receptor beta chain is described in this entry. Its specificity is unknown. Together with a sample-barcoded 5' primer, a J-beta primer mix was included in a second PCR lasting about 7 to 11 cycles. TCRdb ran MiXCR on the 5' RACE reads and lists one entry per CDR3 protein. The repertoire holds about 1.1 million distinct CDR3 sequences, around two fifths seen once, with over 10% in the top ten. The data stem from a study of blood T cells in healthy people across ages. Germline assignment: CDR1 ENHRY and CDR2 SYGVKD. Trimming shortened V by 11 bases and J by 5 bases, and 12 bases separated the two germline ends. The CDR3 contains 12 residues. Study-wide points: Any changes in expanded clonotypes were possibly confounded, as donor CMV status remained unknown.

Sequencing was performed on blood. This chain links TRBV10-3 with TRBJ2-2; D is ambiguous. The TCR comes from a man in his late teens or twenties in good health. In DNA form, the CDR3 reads TGTGCCGCCTGCCCGGTAACCGGGGAGCTGTTTTTT. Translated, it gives CAACPVTGELFF.